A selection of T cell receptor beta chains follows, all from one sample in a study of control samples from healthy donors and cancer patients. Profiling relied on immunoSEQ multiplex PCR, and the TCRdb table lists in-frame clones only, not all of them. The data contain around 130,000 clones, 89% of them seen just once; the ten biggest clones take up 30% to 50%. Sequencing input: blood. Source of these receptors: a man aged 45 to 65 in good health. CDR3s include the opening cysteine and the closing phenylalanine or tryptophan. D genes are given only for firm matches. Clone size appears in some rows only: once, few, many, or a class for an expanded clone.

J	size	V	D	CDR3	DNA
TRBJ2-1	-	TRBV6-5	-	CASIKGRDGIGLQFF	TGTGCCAGCATTAAAGGCCGGGACGGTATAGGGCTGCAGTTCTTC
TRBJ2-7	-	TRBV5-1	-	CASSLAAGTLNEQYF	TGCGCCAGCAGCTTGGCTGCAGGGACACTCAACGAGCAGTACTTC
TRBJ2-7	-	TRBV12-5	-	CASGLVPYEQYF	TGTGCTAGTGGTTTGGTACCATACGAGCAGTACTTC
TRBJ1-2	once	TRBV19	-	CASSMAYSTGPWEGYTF	TGTGCCAGTAGTATGGCCTATTCGACAGGCCCCTGGGAGGGCTACACCTTC
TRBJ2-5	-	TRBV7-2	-	CASSSSNQETQYF	TGTGCCAGCAGCAGTTCTAACCAAGAGACCCAGTACTTC
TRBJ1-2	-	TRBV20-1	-	CSASLGYTF	TGCAGTGCTAGTCTTGGCTACACCTTC
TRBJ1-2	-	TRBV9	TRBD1	CASSVLGTGGFGYTF	TGTGCCAGCAGCGTACTCGGGACAGGGGGGTTTGGCTACACCTTC
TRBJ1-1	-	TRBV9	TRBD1	CASSQRQGANTEAFF	TGTGCCAGCAGCCAACGACAGGGGGCTAACACTGAAGCTTTCTTT
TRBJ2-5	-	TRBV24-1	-	CATSDTARGRYQETQYF	TGTGCCACCAGTGATACTGCGCGGGGGCGATACCAAGAGACCCAGTACTTC
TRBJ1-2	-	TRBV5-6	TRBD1	CASSLGQGVGYTF	TGTGCCAGCAGCTTGGGTCAGGGGGTAGGCTACACCTTC
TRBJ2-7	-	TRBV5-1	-	CASSAGAGEQYF	TGCGCCAGCAGCGCGGGGGCCGGCGAGCAGTACTTC
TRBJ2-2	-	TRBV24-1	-	CATSDPAEGAAGELFF	TGTGCCACCAGTGATCCGGCGGAGGGGGCGGCCGGGGAGCTGTTTTTT
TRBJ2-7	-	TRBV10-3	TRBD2	CAISVEAGGRDEQYF	TGTGCCATCAGTGTGGAAGCGGGGGGGAGGGACGAGCAGTACTTC
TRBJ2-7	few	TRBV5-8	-	CASSLIEQYF	TGTGCCAGCAGCTTGATCGAGCAGTACTTC
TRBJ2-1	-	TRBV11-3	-	CASSLGPQQFF	TGTGCCAGCAGCTTAGGACCGCAGCAGTTCTTC
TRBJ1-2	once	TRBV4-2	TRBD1	CASSQPGQGNYGYTF	TGTGCCAGCAGCCAACCGGGACAGGGAAACTATGGCTACACCTTC
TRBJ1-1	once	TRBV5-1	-	CASTPQGPTNTEAFF	TGCGCCAGCACCCCTCAGGGCCCTACGAACACTGAAGCTTTCTTT
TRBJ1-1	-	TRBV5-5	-	CASSLAGPGVDTEAFF	TGTGCCAGCAGCTTGGCGGGCCCAGGAGTGGACACTGAAGCTTTCTTT